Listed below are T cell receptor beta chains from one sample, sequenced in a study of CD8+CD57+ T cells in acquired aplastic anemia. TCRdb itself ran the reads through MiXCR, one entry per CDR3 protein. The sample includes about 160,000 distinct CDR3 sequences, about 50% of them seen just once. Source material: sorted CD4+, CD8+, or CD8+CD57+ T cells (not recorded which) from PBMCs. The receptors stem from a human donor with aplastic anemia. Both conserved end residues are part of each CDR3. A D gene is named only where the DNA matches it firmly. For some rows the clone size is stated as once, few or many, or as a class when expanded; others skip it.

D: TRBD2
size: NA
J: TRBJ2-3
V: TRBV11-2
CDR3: CASSLVVAGGPGADTQYF
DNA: TGTGCCAGCAGCTTAGTCGTAGCGGGGGGGCCCGGCGCAGATACGCAGTATTTT

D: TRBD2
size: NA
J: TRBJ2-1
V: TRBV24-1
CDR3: CATSEVAGGYNEQFF
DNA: TGCGCCACCAGTGAAGTAGCGGGAGGGTACAATGAGCAGTTCTTC

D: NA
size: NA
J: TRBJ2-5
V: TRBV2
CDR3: CASSTRATETQYF
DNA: TGTGCCAGCAGTACACGGGCTACAGAGACCCAGTACTTC

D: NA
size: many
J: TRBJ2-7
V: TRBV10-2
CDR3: CASSAYRDSYEQYF
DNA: TGCGCCAGCAGTGCCTACAGGGATTCCTACGAGCAGTACTTC

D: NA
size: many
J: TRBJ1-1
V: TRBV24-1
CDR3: CATSDSGTLGAFF
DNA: TGTGCCACCAGTGATTCTGGGACCCTAGGAGCTTTCTTT

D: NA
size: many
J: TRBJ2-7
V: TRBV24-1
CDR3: CATSDGGSRYF
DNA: TGTGCCACCAGTGATGGGGGGTCTCGGTACTTC

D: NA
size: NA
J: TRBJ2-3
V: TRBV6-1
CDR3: CASSRKQGITDTQYF
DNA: TGTGCCAGCAGCAGAAAACAGGGTATTACAGATACGCAGTATTTT

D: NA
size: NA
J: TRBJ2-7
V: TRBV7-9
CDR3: CASSLAGFYEQYF
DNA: TGTGCCAGCAGCTTGGCCGGGTTCTACGAGCAGTACTTC

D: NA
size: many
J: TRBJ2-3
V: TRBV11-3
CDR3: CATTWGPSTDTQYF
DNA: TGTGCCACCACTTGGGGCCCTAGCACAGATACGCAGTATTTT

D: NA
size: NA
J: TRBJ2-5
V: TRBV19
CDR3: CASRTGQTQYF
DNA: TGTGCCAGTAGAACCGGGCAGACCCAGTACTTC

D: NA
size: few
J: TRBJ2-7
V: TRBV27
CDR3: CASSLSRAPRDEQYF
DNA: TGTGCCAGCAGTTTATCGCGGGCTCCCAGGGACGAGCAGTACTTC

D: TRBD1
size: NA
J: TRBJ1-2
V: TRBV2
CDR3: CASRGRTGTGYTF
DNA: TGTGCCAGCAGGGGACGGACAGGGACAGGCTACACCTTC

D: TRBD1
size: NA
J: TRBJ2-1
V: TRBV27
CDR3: CASSLPPGQGAGNEQFF
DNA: TGTGCCAGCAGTTTGCCTCCTGGACAGGGGGCTGGGAATGAGCAGTTCTTC

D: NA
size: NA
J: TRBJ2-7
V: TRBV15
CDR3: CATSRDPDYEQYF
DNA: TGTGCCACCAGCAGAGATCCAGATTACGAGCAGTACTTC

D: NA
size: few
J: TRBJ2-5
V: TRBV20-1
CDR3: CSASLDSFTQETQYF
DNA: TGCAGTGCTAGCCTGGACAGTTTTACCCAAGAGACCCAGTACTTC

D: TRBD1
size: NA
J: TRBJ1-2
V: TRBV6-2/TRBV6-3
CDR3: CASSRGTDYGYTF
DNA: TGTGCCAGCAGCCGTGGGACAGACTATGGCTACACCTTC

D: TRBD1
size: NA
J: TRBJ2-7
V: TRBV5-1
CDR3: CASSLRQGTNLFSYEQYF
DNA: TGCGCCAGCAGCTTAAGACAGGGGACCAACCTATTCTCCTACGAGCAGTACTTC

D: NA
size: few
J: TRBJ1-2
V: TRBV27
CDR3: CASSLTQSYGYTF
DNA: TGTGCCAGCAGTCTAACACAGTCCTATGGCTACACCTTC

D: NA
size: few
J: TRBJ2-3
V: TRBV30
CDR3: CAWSQGLFTDTQYF
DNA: TGTGCCTGGAGTCAAGGCCTTTTCACAGATACGCAGTATTTT

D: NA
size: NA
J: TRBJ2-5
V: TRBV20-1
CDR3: CSLRGRVQETQYF
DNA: TGCAGCCTCAGGGGGAGGGTCCAAGAGACCCAGTACTTC

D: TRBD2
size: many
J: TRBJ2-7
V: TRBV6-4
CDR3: CASSDNPWGGEGYEQYF
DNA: TGTGCCAGCAGTGACAACCCCTGGGGGGGAGAGGGCTACGAGCAGTACTTC

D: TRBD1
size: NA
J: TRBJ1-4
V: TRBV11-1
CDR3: CASSLVGRGPDEKLFF
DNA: TGTGCCAGCAGCTTAGTGGGCAGGGGGCCTGATGAAAAACTGTTTTTT

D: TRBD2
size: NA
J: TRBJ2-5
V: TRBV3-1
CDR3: CASSHLRLAGGIETQYF
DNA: TGTGCCAGCAGCCATCTCAGACTAGCGGGAGGAATTGAGACCCAGTACTTC

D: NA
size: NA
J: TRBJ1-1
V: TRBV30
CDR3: CARSVSISEAFF
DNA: TGTGCCCGGAGTGTATCTATCTCTGAAGCTTTCTTT

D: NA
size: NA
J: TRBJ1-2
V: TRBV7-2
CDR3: CASSLYTGTHYGYTF
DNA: TGTGCCAGCAGCTTATATACCGGGACCCACTATGGCTACACCTTC

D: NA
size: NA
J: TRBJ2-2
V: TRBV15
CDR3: CATSRFPGTANTGELFF
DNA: TGTGCCACCAGCAGATTTCCCGGGACGGCGAACACCGGGGAGCTGTTTTTT

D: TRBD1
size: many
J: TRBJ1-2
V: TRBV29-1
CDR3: CSVGTGGTYGYTF
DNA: TGCAGCGTTGGGACAGGGGGAACCTATGGCTACACCTTC

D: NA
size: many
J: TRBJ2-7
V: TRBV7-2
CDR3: CASSLAGSYEQYF
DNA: TGTGCCAGCAGCTTAGCGGGGAGCTACGAGCAGTACTTC